Described below is a single T cell receptor beta chain sequence and its context. The PCR had 60 Vbeta and 13 Jbeta primers. Libraries were prepared by immunoSEQ multiplex PCR; TCRdb keeps only in-frame clonotypes and omits some of them. The repertoire holds 40,000 to 55,000 clones, with around 70% as singletons. This sample is part of a study of cytomegalovirus exposure and HLA in healthy donors. Trimming pared 2 bases from V and 3 bases from J, leaving 9 bases between. Germline CDR1 is MDHEN and CDR2 is SYDVKM. This CDR3 has 14 residues. The chain employs TRBV28 and TRBJ2-3, with a weak D call TRBD2 (5 bases). This receptor was identified in a woman in her fifties or sixties in good health and CMV-seronegative. Sequenced sample: PBMCs. In DNA, the CDR3 is TGTGCCAGCAGTTTACCGGGGAGTACAGATACGCAGTATTTT. Residues: CASSLPGSTDTQYF. Drawing the rest from reference TRBV28 and TRBJ2-3, the complete variable domain is DVKVTQSSRYLVKRTGEKVFLECVQDMDHENMFWYRQDPGLGLRLIYFSYDVKMKEKGDIPEGYSVSREKKERFSLILESASTNQTSMYLCASSLPGSTDTQYFGPGTRLTVL.